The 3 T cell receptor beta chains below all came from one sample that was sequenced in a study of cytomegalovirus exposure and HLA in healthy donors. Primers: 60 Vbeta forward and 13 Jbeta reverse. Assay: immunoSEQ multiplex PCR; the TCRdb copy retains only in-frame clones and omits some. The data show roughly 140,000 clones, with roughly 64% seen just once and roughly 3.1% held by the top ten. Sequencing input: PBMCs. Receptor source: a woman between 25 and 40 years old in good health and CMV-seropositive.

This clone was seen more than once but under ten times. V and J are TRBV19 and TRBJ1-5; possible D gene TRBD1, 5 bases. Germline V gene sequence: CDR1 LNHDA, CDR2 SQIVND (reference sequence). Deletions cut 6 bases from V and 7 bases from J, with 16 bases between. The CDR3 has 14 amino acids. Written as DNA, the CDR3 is TGTGCCAGTAGATACTCAGGGATAGGCCAGCCCCAGCATTTT. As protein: CASRYSGIGQPQHF.

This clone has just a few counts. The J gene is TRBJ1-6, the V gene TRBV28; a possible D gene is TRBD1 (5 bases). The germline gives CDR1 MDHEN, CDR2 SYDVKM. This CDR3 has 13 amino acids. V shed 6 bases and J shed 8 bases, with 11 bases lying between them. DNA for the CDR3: TGTGCCAGCAGAGGGGCGCGCTATTCACCCCTCCACTTT. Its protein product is CASRGARYSPLHF.

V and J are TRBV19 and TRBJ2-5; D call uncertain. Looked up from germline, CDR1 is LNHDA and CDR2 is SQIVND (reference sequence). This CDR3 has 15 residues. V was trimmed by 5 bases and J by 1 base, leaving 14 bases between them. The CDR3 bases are TGTGCCAGTAGTCCACTCCTGGCAGGCCAAGAGACCCAGTACTTC. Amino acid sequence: CASSPLLAGQETQYF.